This TCR beta chain was observed in a study of T cell responses to AZD1222 COVID-19 vaccine. General study results and limits: The donors showed a predominance of white British ancestry and of females, with possible underestimation of clonal diversity. Spike-specific TCR breadth and depth went up after people got two AZD1222 doses. After the peak T cell response, and only then, were repertoires sampled.

TCRdb's copy holds only in-frame clones and misses some; the assay was immunoSEQ multiplex PCR. The sample carries some 120,000 clones, 80% to 95% recorded once. This clone was seen only a few times. Its specificity is unknown. Germline CDR1 is KGHDR and CDR2 is SFDVKD. The CDR3 contains 15 residues. V lost 2 bases, J lost 1 base, and 11 bases lay in between. The V call is TRBV24-1, the J call TRBJ2-7; D may be TRBD2 (6 bases). The sequence came from an adult who received the AZD1222 COVID-19 vaccine. The sample was peripheral blood, taken 28 days after the second AZD1222 dose. The CDR3 region has the DNA TGTGCCACCAGTGATTCGGGGGAGGCGTCCTACGAGCAGTACTTC. Translated, it gives CATSDSGEASYEQYF.